A single T cell receptor (beta chain) is shown here with its context. Its target is unknown. The data belong to a study of T cells after yellow fever vaccination. TCRdb re-analysed the 5' RACE reads in MiXCR, keeping a single row per CDR3 protein. In the table there are some 350,000 distinct CDR3 sequences, approximately 9% of which are singletons. Whole-study findings and limits: Abundant clonotypes from the bulk population could get into FACS-sorted repertoires as contaminants. In post-booster samples, most primary-vaccination clones reappeared (approximately 95% CD4, 88% CD8).

Trimming cost V 4 bases and J 4 bases; bases outside gene matches: 1. The CDR3 sequence is 11 residues long. The germline V gene has CDR1 DFQATT and CDR2 SNEGSKA (reference sequence). The material sequenced was PBMCs, taken on the day of the first yellow fever vaccination. This sequence originates from a young man who received the YFV17D yellow fever vaccine. V gene TRBV20-1 combines with J gene TRBJ2-7; 7 bases align to TRBD2. The CDR3 region is CSAKGLYEQYF. The CDR3 nucleotides read TGCAGTGCTAAGGGACTATACGAGCAGTACTTC.